The clone carrying this T cell receptor (beta chain) is classed as medium-sized. Its cognate antigen is unknown. The data derive from a study of spatial heterogeneity in lung cancer. Whole-study results and caveats: Tumor mutation counts were tracked by expanded intratumoral alpha and beta TCR counts.

One entry per CDR3 protein, called by TCRdb with MiXCR from the 5' RACE reads. The data show approximately 5,700 distinct CDR3 sequences, with over 7.5% seen just once and 32% held by the top ten. Time point meaning: sample taken at primary tumor resection. This specimen consisted of lung tumor tissue, obtained at surgery. This TCR was recovered from a female donor with early-stage non-small cell lung cancer.

In nucleotides, the CDR3 is TGTGCCAGCAGCCAACGGACAGGGGGAAATCAGCCCCAGCATTTT. It specifies CASSQRTGGNQPQHF. The chain couples TRBV4-2 to TRBJ1-5; 10 positions match TRBD1. The germline V gene encodes CDR1 LGHNA and CDR2 YNFKEQ. The CDR3 is 15 amino acids. After removal of 2 bases from V and 4 bases from J, the junction contained 2 bases not matched to a gene.